This entry concerns a single T cell receptor (beta chain). Measured with immunoSEQ multiplex PCR; TCRdb has only the in-frame clones, and not every one. The sample lists some 66,000 clones, 74% occurring once. The record originates from a study of T cells in tumors after PD-1 blockade. The germline V gene has CDR1 SGHVS and CDR2 FQNEAQ. V was clipped by 5 bases and J by 2 bases, with 5 bases between them. This CDR3 is built from 12 residues. Sequenced material: PBMCs, taken after anti-PD-1 treatment. The chain links TRBV7-8 to TRBJ2-3; D is unclear. The source of this sequence is a human donor with basal cell carcinoma. The CDR3 loop reads CASSPATDTQYF. As DNA, the CDR3 is TGTGCCAGCAGCCCCGCCACAGATACGCAGTATTTT.